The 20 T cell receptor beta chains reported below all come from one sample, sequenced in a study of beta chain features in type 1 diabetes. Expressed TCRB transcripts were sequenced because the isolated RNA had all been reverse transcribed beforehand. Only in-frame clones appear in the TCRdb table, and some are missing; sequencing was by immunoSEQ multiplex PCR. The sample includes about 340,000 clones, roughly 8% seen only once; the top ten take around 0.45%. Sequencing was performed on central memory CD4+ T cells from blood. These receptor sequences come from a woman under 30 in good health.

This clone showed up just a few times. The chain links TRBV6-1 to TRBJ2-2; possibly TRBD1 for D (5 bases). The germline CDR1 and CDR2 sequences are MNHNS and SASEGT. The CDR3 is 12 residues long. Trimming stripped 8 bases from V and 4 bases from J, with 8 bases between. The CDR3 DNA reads TGTGCCAGCCACCAGGGCACCGGGGAGCTGTTTTTT. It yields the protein CASHQGTGELFF.

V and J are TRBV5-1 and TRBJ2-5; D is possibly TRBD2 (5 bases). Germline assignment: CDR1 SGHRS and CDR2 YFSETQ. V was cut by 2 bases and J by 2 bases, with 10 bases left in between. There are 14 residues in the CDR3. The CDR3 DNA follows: TGCGCCAGCAGCTTCTTTGGCGGGCAAGAGACCCAGTACTTC. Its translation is CASSFFGGQETQYF.

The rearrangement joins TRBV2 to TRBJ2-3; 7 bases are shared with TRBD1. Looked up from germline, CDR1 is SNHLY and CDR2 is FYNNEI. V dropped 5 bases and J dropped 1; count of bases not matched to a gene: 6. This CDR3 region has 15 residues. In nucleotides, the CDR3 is TGTGCCAGCAGTCAACGCACAGGGGGCACAGATACGCAGTATTTT. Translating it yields CASSQRTGGTDTQYF.

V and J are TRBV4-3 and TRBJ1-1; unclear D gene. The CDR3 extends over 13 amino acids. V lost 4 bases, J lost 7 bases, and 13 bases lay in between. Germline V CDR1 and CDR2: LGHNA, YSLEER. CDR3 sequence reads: CASSPRVQDEAFF. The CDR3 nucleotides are TGCGCCAGCAGCCCCCGCGTTCAGGATGAAGCTTTCTTT.

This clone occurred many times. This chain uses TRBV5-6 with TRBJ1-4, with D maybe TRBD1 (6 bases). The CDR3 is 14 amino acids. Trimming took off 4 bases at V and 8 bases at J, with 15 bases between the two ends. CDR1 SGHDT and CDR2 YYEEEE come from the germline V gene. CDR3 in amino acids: CASSAGQKREKLFF. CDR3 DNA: TGTGCCAGCAGCGCGGGACAAAAGAGGGAAAAACTGTTTTTT.

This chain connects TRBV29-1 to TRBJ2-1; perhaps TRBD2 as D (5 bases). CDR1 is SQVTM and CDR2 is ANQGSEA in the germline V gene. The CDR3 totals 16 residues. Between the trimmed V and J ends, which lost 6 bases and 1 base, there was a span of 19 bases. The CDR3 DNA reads TGCAGCGTCCGGAAGGGTACAGCGGAGTCCTACAATGAGCAGTTCTTC. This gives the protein CSVRKGTAESYNEQFF.

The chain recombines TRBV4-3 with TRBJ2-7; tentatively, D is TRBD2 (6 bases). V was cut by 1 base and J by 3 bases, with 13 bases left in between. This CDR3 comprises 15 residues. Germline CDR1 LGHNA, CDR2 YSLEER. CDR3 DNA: TGCGCCAGCAGCCAAGTGGTAGGAGGGATCTACGAGCAGTACTTC. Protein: CASSQVVGGIYEQYF.

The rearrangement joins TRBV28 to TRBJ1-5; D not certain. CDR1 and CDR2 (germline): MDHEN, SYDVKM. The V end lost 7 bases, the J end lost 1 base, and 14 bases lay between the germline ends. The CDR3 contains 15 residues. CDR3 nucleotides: TGTGCCAGCACCCAACAAGGGCTGAGCAATCAGCCCCAGCATTTT. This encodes CASTQQGLSNQPQHF.

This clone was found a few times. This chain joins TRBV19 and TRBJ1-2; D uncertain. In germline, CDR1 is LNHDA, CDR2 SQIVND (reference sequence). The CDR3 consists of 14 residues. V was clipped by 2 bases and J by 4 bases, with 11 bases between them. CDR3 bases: TGTGCCAGTAGTATATCCTCGGCGGCCTATGGCTACACCTTC. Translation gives CASSISSAAYGYTF.

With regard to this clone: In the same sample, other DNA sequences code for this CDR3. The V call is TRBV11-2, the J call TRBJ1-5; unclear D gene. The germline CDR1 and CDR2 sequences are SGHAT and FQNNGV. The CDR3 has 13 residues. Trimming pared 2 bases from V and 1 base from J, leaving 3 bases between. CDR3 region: CASSLSSNQPQHF. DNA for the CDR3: TGTGCCAGCAGCTTAAGCAGCAATCAGCCCCAGCATTTT.

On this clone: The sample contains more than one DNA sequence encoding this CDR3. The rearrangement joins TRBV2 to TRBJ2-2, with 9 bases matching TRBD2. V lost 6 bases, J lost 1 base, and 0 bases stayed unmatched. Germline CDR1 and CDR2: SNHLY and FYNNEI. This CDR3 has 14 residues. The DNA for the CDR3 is TGTGCCAGCAGGACTAGCGGGAACACCGGGGAGCTGTTTTTT. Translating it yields CASRTSGNTGELFF.

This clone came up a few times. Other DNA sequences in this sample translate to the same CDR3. The CDR3 nucleotides read TGTGCCAGCAGCTTAGCAGGGAACGGCTACACCTTC. It yields the protein CASSLAGNGYTF. The V and J genes are TRBV7-9 and TRBJ1-2, with D unresolved. The CDR3 spans 12 residues. Germline V gives CDR1 SEHNR, CDR2 FQNEAQ (reference sequence). Trimming removed 0 bases at V and 8 bases at J, with 7 bases between.

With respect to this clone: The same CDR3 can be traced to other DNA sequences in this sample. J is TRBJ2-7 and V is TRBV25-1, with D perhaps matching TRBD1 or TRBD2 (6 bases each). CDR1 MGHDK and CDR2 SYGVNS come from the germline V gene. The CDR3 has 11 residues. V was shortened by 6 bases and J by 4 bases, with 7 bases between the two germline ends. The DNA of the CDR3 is TGTGCCAGCAGAGGGGGGTACGAGCAGTACTTC. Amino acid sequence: CASRGGYEQYF.

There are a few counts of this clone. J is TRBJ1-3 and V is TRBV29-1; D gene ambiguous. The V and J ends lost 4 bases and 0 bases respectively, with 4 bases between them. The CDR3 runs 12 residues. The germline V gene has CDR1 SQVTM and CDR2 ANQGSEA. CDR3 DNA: TGCAGCGTTGGTAACTCTGGAAACACCATATATTTT. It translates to CSVGNSGNTIYF.

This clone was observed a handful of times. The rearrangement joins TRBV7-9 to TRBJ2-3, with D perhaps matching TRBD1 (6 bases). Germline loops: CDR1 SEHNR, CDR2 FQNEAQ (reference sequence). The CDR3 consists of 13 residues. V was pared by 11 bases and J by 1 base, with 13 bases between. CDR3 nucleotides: TGTGCCGGACAGAAGGGCGGCACAGATACGCAGTATTTT. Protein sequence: CAGQKGGTDTQYF.

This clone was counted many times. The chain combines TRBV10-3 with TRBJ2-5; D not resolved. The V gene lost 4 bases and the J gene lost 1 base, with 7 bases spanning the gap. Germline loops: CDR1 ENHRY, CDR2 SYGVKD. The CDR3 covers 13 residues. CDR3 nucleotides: TGTGCCATCAGTGCGGTCGTCCAAGAGACCCAGTACTTC. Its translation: CAISAVVQETQYF.

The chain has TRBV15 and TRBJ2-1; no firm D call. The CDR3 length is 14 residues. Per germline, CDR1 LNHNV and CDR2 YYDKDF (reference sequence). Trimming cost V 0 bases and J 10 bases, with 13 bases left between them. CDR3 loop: CATSRDSKTGEQFF. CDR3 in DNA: TGTGCCACCAGCAGAGATAGTAAAACCGGGGAGCAGTTCTTC.

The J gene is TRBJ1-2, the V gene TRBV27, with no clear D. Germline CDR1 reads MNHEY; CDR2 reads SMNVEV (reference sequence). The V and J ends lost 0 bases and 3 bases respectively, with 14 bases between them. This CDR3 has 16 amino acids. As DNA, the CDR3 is TGTGCCAGCAGTTTATCGATACGGGGAAGTCACTATGGCTACACCTTC. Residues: CASSLSIRGSHYGYTF.

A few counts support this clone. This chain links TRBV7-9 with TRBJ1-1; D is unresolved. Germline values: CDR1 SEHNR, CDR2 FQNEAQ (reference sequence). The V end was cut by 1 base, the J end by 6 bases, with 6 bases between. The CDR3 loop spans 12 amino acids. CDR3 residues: CASSLVAAEAFF. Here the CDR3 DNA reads TGTGCCAGCAGCTTAGTTGCGGCTGAAGCTTTCTTT.

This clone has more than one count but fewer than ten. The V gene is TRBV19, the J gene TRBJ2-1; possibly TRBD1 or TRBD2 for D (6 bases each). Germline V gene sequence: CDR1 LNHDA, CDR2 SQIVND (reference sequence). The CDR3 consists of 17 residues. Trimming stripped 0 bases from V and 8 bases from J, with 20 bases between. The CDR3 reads CASSIEAGGTRLYEQFF. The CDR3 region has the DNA TGTGCCAGTAGTATAGAAGCTGGGGGGACAAGGCTCTATGAGCAGTTCTTC.